This T cell receptor (beta chain) derives from a study of control samples from healthy donors and cancer patients. Sequencing was performed with immunoSEQ multiplex PCR; in TCRdb, only in-frame clones are kept and a portion is missing. The sample lists roughly 370,000 clones; around nine tenths were seen once. The CDR3 sequence is 14 residues long. J gave up 7 bases and V 4 bases, and 4 bases lay outside the gene matches. Germline V gives CDR1 KGHDR, CDR2 SFDVKD. The genes are TRBV24-1 and TRBJ2-5; the match to TRBD1 covers 11 bases. The receptor was derived from a man in his forties with head and neck cancer. The sequenced sample consisted of PBMCs. Here the CDR3 reads CATSDSGTGGTQYF. The CDR3 nucleotides read TGTGCCACCAGTGACTCCGGGACAGGGGGGACCCAGTACTTC.